The entry below gives a single TCR beta chain sequence along with its context. Its target is unknown. Germline values: CDR1 MNHEY, CDR2 SMNVEV (reference sequence). CDR3 length equals 15 residues. J gave up 4 bases and V 2 bases, and 1 base lay outside the gene matches. This entry belongs to a study of T cell responses to AZD1222 COVID-19 vaccine. Overall study findings and caveats: There were mostly white British donors and more females than males, and clonal diversity was possibly underestimated. Epitopes outside B.1.351 and B.1.1.7 mutated regions reportedly drew nearly half of spike TCRs. Across the whole spike, CD4 TCRs peaked at regions 160-218 and 743-854.

The assay was immunoSEQ multiplex PCR, and TCRdb's table has in-frame clones only and misses some. The table lists roughly 160,000 clones, roughly 92% of them singletons, with more than 1.5% in the top ten. The TCR sequence derives from an adult in good health. Sequenced here: peripheral blood, sampled on day 0 of AZD1222 vaccination. V gene TRBV27 combines with J gene TRBJ1-6, with TRBD1 matching over 8 bases. CDR3 sequence reads: CASSLRTGYNSPLHF. The CDR3 bases are TGTGCCAGCAGTTTACGGACAGGGTATAATTCACCCCTCCACTTT.